Listed below are T cell receptor beta chains from one sample, sequenced in a study of T-cell reconstitution after alpha-beta-depleted transplantation in children. TCRdb ran MiXCR on the PCR reads and lists one entry per CDR3 protein. This table has just over 950,000 distinct CDR3 sequences, around 30% appearing once. This material consisted of PBMCs, mostly from graft donor cells, taken 360 days after TCRalphabeta/CD19-depleted stem cell transplant. The receptors here all came from a boy under two years old who had a stem cell transplant for SCID, so the T cells may come from the graft donor. CDR3s include the opening cysteine and the closing phenylalanine or tryptophan. Fields, in order: V gene, J gene, D gene, clone size, CDR3 protein, CDR3 DNA. The D gene is left open where the match is weak. Rows may omit the clone size; those that give it use once, few, many or a size class.

v_gene: TRBV2; j_gene: TRBJ1-2; d_gene: -; abundance: -; CDR3aa: CASSDLGGRDYGYTF; CDR3nt: TGTGCCAGCAGTGACTTGGGGGGTCGAGACTATGGCTACACCTTC
v_gene: TRBV2; j_gene: TRBJ2-7; d_gene: TRBD1; abundance: once; CDR3aa: CASSATGVTYEQYF; CDR3nt: TGTGCCAGCAGTGCGACAGGGGTCACCTACGAGCAGTACTTC
v_gene: TRBV10-2; j_gene: TRBJ2-3; d_gene: -; abundance: -; CDR3aa: CASSEWGGQDTQYF; CDR3nt: TGCGCCAGCAGTGAGTGGGGGGGGCAAGATACGCAGTATTTT
v_gene: TRBV13; j_gene: TRBJ2-3; d_gene: TRBD2; abundance: many; CDR3aa: CASSLWRGITDTQYF; CDR3nt: TGTGCCAGCAGCTTATGGCGGGGGATAACAGATACGCAGTATTTT
v_gene: TRBV6-1; j_gene: TRBJ1-2; d_gene: -; abundance: few; CDR3aa: CASSRDTTYGYTF; CDR3nt: TGTGCCAGCAGCAGGGACACTACCTATGGCTACACCTTC
v_gene: TRBV7-9; j_gene: TRBJ2-7; d_gene: TRBD1; abundance: few; CDR3aa: CASSFRTGSDEQYF; CDR3nt: TGTGCCAGCAGCTTCCGGACAGGGTCCGACGAGCAGTACTTC
v_gene: TRBV24-1; j_gene: TRBJ2-5; d_gene: -; abundance: -; CDR3aa: CATSDLGGLETQYF; CDR3nt: TGTGCCACCAGTGATTTGGGGGGGCTGGAGACCCAGTACTTC
v_gene: TRBV12-5; j_gene: TRBJ1-1; d_gene: -; abundance: -; CDR3aa: CASGPPTGTEAFF; CDR3nt: TGTGCTAGTGGTCCCCCCACAGGGACTGAAGCTTTCTTT
v_gene: TRBV7-6; j_gene: TRBJ1-4; d_gene: -; abundance: -; CDR3aa: CASSLAPEPNEKLFF; CDR3nt: TGTGCCAGCAGCTTAGCGCCGGAGCCTAATGAAAAACTGTTTTTT
v_gene: TRBV10-3; j_gene: TRBJ2-5; d_gene: -; abundance: -; CDR3aa: CAISGHHQETQYF; CDR3nt: TGTGCCATCAGTGGGCACCATCAAGAGACCCAGTACTTC
v_gene: TRBV12-3/TRBV12-4; j_gene: TRBJ2-7; d_gene: -; abundance: -; CDR3aa: CASSFVGFEQYF; CDR3nt: TGTGCCAGCAGTTTCGTAGGTTTCGAGCAGTACTTC
v_gene: TRBV5-5; j_gene: TRBJ1-5; d_gene: TRBD1; abundance: few; CDR3aa: CASSLAGGRNQPQHF; CDR3nt: TGTGCCAGCAGCCTTGCAGGGGGGCGCAATCAGCCCCAGCATTTT
v_gene: TRBV5-5; j_gene: TRBJ1-3; d_gene: -; abundance: -; CDR3aa: CASSFIQSSGNTIYF; CDR3nt: TGTGCCAGCAGCTTCATCCAGAGCTCTGGAAACACCATATATTTT
v_gene: TRBV5-6; j_gene: TRBJ2-7; d_gene: -; abundance: few; CDR3aa: CASSLEADSYEQYF; CDR3nt: TGTGCCAGCAGCTTGGAAGCGGACTCCTACGAGCAGTACTTC
v_gene: TRBV7-2; j_gene: TRBJ2-1; d_gene: TRBD2; abundance: -; CDR3aa: CASSARGWGLAFDEQFF; CDR3nt: TGTGCCAGCAGCGCGCGGGGGTGGGGACTAGCGTTCGATGAGCAGTTCTTC
v_gene: TRBV20-1; j_gene: TRBJ2-4; d_gene: TRBD1; abundance: -; CDR3aa: CSASPGQLAKNIQYF; CDR3nt: TGCAGTGCTTCCCCGGGACAGCTAGCCAAAAACATTCAGTACTTC
v_gene: TRBV5-1; j_gene: TRBJ2-3; d_gene: TRBD2; abundance: many; CDR3aa: CASSLAGDADTQYF; CDR3nt: TGCGCCAGCAGCTTAGCGGGGGACGCAGATACGCAGTATTTT
v_gene: TRBV5-1; j_gene: TRBJ2-5; d_gene: TRBD2; abundance: -; CDR3aa: CASSGETSGAQYF; CDR3nt: TGCGCCAGCAGTGGAGAGACTAGCGGGGCCCAGTACTTC
v_gene: TRBV18; j_gene: TRBJ2-3; d_gene: -; abundance: few; CDR3aa: CASSPGNADTQYF; CDR3nt: TGTGCCAGCTCACCAGGGAACGCAGATACGCAGTATTTT
v_gene: TRBV12-3/TRBV12-4; j_gene: TRBJ2-1; d_gene: -; abundance: -; CDR3aa: CASSSPGRYNEQFF; CDR3nt: TGTGCCAGCAGTTCGCCGGGACGCTACAATGAGCAGTTCTTC
v_gene: TRBV5-1; j_gene: TRBJ2-3; d_gene: -; abundance: few; CDR3aa: CASSRHHEDTQYF; CDR3nt: TGCGCCAGCAGCCGTCACCACGAGGATACGCAGTATTTT
v_gene: TRBV3-1; j_gene: TRBJ2-2; d_gene: -; abundance: -; CDR3aa: CASLYPGLSTGELFF; CDR3nt: TGTGCCAGCCTCTACCCGGGCCTAAGCACCGGGGAGCTGTTTTTT
v_gene: TRBV5-1; j_gene: TRBJ2-1; d_gene: -; abundance: -; CDR3aa: CASSPQGTDEQFF; CDR3nt: TGCGCCAGCAGCCCGCAGGGGACGGATGAGCAGTTCTTC
v_gene: TRBV12-3/TRBV12-4; j_gene: TRBJ1-4; d_gene: -; abundance: few; CDR3aa: CASSFNPQGGNEKLFF; CDR3nt: TGTGCCAGCAGTTTCAACCCCCAGGGTGGTAATGAAAAACTGTTTTTT
v_gene: TRBV28; j_gene: TRBJ1-1; d_gene: -; abundance: few; CDR3aa: CASSSLTLNTEAFF; CDR3nt: TGTGCCAGCAGTTCCCTTACTTTGAACACTGAAGCTTTCTTT
v_gene: TRBV5-4; j_gene: TRBJ2-5; d_gene: TRBD1; abundance: few; CDR3aa: CASSSKGTGELGETQYF; CDR3nt: TGTGCCAGCAGCTCCAAGGGGACAGGGGAACTGGGAGAGACCCAGTACTTC